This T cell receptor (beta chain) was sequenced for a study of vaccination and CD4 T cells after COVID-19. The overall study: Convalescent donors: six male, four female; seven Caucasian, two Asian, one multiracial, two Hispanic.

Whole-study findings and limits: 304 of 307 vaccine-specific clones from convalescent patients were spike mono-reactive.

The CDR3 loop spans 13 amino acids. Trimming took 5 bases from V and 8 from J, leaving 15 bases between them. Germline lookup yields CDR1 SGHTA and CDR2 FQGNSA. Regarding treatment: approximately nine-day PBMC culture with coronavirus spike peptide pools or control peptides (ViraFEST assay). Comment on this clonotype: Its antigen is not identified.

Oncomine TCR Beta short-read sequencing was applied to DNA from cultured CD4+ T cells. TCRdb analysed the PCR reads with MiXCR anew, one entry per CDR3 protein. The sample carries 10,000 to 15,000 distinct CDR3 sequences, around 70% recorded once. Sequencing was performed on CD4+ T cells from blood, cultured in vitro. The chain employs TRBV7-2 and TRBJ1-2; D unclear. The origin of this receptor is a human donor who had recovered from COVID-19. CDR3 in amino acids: CASSNRRNLGYTF. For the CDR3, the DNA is TGTGCCAGCAGCAACCGACGGAATCTCGGCTACACCTTC.